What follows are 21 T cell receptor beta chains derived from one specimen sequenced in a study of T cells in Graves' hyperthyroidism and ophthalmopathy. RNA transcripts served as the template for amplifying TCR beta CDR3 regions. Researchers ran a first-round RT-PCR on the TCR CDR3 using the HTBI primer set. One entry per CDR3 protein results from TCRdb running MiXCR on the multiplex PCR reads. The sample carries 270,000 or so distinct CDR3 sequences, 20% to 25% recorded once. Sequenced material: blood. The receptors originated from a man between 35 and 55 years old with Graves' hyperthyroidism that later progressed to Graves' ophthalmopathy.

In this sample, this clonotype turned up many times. As DNA, the CDR3 is TGTGCCAGCAGCTCCGTTGGAGAGACCCAGTACTTC. Encoded protein: CASSSVGETQYF. V and J are TRBV12-3 or TRBV12-4 and TRBJ2-5; D is unresolved. V dropped 6 bases and J dropped 4 bases, with 9 bases sitting between them. The CDR3 spans 12 residues.

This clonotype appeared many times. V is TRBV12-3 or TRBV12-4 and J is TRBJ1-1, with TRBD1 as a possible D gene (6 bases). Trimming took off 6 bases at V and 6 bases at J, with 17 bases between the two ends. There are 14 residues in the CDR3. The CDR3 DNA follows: TGTGCCAGCAGCCCAGGACAGCCAGGGCCTGAAGCTTTCTTT. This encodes CASSPGQPGPEAFF.

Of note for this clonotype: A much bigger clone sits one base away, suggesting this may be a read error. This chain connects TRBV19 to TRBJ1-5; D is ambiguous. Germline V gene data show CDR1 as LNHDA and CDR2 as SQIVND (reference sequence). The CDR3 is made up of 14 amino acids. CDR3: CPSSPSYGNQPQHF. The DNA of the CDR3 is TGTCCCAGTAGTCCCTCGTATGGCAATCAGCCCCAGCATTTT.

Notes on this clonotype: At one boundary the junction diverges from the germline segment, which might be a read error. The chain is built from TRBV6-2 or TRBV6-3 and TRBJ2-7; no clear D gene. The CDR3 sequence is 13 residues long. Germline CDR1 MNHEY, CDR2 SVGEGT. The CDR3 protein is CASSYTHSYEQYF. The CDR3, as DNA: TGTGCCAGCAGTTATACCCACTCCTACGAGCAGTATTTC.

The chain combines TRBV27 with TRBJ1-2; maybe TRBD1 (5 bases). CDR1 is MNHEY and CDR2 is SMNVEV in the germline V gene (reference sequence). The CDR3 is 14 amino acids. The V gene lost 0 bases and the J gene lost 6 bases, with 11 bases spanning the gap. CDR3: CASSLSRVDDGYTF. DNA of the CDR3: TGTGCCAGCAGTTTATCCAGGGTAGATGATGGCTACACCTTC.

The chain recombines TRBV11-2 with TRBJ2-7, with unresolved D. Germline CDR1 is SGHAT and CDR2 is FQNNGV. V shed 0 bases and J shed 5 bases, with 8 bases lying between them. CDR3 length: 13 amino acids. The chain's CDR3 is CASSLDLRDEQYF. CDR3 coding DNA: TGTGCCAGCAGCTTAGATTTAAGGGACGAGCAGTACTTC.

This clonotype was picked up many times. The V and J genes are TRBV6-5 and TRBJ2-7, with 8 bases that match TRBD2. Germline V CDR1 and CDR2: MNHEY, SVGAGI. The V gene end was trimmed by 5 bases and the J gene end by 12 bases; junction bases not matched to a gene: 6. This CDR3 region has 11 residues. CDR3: CASSTGLELYF. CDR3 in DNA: TGTGCCAGCAGTACGGGACTAGAGTTGTACTTC.

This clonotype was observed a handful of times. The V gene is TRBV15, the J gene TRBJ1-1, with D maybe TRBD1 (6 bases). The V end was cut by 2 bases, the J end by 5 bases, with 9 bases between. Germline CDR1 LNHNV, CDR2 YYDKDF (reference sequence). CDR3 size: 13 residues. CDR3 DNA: TGTGCCACCAGCAGAAACAGGGAAACTGAAGCTTTCTTT. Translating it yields CATSRNRETEAFF.

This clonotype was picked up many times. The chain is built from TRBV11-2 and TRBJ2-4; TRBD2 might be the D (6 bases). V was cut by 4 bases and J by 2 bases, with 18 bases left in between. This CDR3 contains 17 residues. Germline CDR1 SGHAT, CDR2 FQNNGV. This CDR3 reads CASSSIGGVRSKNIQYF. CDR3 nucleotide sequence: TGTGCCAGCAGCTCCATAGGCGGGGTGAGGTCCAAAAACATTCAGTACTTC. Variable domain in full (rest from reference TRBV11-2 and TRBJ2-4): EAGVAQSPRYKIIEKRQSVAFWCNPISGHATLYWYQQILGQGPKLLIQFQNNGVVDDSQLPKDRFSAERLKGVDSTLKIQPAKLEDSAVYLCASSSIGGVRSKNIQYFGAGTRLSVL.

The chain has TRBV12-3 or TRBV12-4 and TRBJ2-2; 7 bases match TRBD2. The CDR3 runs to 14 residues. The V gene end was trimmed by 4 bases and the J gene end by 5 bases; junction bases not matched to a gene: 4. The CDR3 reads CASSSGGPTGELFF. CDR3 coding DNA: TGTGCCAGCAGTTCGGGGGGACCGACCGGGGAGCTGTTTTTT.

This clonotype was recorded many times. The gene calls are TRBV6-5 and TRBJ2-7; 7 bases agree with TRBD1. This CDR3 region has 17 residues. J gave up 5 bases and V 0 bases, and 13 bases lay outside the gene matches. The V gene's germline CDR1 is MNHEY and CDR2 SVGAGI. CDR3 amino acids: CASSYSFLAGGPNEQYF. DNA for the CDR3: TGTGCCAGCAGTTACTCGTTCTTAGCAGGGGGACCCAACGAGCAGTACTTC.

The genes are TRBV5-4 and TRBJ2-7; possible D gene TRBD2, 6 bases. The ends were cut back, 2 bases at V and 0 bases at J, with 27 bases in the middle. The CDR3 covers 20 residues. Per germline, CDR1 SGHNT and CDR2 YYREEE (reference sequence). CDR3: CASSFAGTSDGMMSSYEQYF. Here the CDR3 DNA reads TGTGCCAGCAGCTTCGCCGGGACTTCGGATGGGATGATGAGCTCCTACGAGCAGTACTTC.

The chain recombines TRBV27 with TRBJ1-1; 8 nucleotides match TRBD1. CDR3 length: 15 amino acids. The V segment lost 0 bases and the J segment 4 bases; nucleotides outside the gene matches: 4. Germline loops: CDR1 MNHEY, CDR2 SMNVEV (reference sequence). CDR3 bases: TGTGCCAGCAGTTTATCGAATACAGGGGGCACTGAAGCTTTCTTT. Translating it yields CASSLSNTGGTEAFF.

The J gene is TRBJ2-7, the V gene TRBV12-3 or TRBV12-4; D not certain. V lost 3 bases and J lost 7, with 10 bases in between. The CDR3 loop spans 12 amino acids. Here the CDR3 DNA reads TGTGCCAGCAGTTTTAGGGTGGGGGAGCAGTACTTC. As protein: CASSFRVGEQYF.

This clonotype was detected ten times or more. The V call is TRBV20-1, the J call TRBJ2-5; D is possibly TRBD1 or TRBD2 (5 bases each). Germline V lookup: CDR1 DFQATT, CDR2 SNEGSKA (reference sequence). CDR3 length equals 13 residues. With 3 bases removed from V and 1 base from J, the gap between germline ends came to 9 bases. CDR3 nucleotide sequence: TGCAGTGCTAGGTGGGGGTTCCAAGAGACCCAGTACTTC. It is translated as CSARWGFQETQYF.

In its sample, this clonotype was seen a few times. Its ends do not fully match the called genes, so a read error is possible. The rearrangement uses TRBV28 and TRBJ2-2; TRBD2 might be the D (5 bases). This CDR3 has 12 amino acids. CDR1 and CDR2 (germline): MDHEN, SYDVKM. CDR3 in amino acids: CASRDNTGELFF. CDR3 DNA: TGTGCCAGCAGAGACAACACCGGGGAGCTATTTTTT.

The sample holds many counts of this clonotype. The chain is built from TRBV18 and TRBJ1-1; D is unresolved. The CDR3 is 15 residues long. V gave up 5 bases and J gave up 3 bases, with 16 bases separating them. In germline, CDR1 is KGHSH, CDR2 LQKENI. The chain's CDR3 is CASSVQRSSDTEAFF. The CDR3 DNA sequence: TGTGCCAGCTCAGTTCAAAGATCCTCAGACACTGAAGCTTTCTTT.

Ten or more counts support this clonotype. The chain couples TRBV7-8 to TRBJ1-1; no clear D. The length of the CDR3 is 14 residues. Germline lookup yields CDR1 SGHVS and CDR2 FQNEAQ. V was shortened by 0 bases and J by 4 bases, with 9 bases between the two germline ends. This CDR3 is CASSLAGEGTEAFF. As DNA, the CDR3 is TGTGCCAGCAGCTTAGCCGGGGAGGGCACTGAAGCTTTCTTT.

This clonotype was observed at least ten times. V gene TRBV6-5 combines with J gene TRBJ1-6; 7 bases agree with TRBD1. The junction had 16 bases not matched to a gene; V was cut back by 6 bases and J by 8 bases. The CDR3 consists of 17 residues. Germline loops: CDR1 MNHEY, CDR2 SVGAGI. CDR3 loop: CASSARGGTGADSPLHF. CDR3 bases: TGTGCCAGCAGCGCAAGGGGGGGAACAGGGGCGGATTCACCCCTCCACTTT.

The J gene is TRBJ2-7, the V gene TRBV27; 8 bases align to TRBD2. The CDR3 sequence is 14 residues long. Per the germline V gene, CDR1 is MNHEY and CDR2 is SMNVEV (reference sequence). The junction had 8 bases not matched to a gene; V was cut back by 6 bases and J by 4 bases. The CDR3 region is CASSAGTRWYEQYF. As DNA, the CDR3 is TGTGCCAGCAGCGCCGGGACTAGATGGTACGAGCAGTACTTC.

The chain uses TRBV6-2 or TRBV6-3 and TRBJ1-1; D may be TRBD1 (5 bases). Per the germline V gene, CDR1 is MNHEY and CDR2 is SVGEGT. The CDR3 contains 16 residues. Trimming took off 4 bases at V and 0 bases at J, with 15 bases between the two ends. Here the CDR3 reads CASSSPSGQMNTEAFF. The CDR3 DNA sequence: TGTGCCAGCAGTTCTCCATCCGGACAAATGAACACTGAAGCTTTCTTT.